This TCR beta chain was identified in a study of blood T cell repertoires in COVID-19. As for the study in general: Sample material is recorded as cDNA or gDNA derived from T cells, B-cell-depleted T cells, or PBMCs.

J was trimmed by 4 bases and V by 8 bases; bases with no gene match: 6. The CDR3 is 14 residues long. In germline, CDR1 is MNHEY, CDR2 SVGAGI. Original analysis: Amplifying reference gene primers gave estimates of nucleated cell counts. Assay used: immunoSEQ multiplex PCR; TCRdb lists only in-frame clones, some missing. The V and J calls and the clone size are those of that table, but D and trimming were determined from the DNA. This table has about 150,000 clones, approximately 85% appearing once. The rearrangement links TRBV6-5 to TRBJ1-3, with 9 positions matching TRBD1. Sequences were obtained from peripheral blood. This receptor was taken from a human donor with acute or convalescent COVID-19. The donor label of this sample is uncertain. The CDR3 here is CASSQGAGGNTIYF. As DNA, the CDR3 is TGTGCCAGCTCACAGGGGGCAGGAGGAAACACCATATATTTT.